The clone carrying this T cell receptor (beta chain) occurred a few times. Assay: immunoSEQ multiplex PCR; the TCRdb copy retains only in-frame clones and omits some. This sample has fewer than 85,000 clones, with approximately 80% found just once. The CDR3 totals 14 residues. Deletions cut 6 bases from V and 0 bases from J, with 11 bases between. CDR1 and CDR2 from the germline V gene are LNHDA and SQIVND (reference sequence). The data are from a study of blood T cell repertoires in COVID-19. About the study: The study drew acute and convalescent COVID-19 samples from the United States, Italy and Spain. T cells, B-cell-depleted T cells, or PBMCs provided the cDNA or gDNA that served as material.

V is TRBV19 and J is TRBJ1-1; no definite D call. The sequence was obtained from a woman of 80 years or more with active or convalescent COVID-19. Sequenced: peripheral blood. The CDR3 DNA reads as TGTGCCAGTAGGGACTGGACGGTGAACACTGAAGCTTTCTTT. This gives the protein CASRDWTVNTEAFF.